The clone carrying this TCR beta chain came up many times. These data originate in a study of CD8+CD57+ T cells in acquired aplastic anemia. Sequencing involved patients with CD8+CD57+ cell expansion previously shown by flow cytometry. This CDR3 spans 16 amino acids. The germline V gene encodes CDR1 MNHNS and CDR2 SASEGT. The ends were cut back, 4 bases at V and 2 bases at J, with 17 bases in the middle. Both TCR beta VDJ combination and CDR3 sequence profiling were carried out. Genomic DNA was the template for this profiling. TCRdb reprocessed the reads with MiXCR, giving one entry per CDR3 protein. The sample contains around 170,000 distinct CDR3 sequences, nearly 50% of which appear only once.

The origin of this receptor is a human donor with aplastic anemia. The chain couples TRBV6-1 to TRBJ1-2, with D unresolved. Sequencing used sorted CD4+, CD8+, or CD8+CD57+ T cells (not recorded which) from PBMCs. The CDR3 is CASSGARALRNYGYTF. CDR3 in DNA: TGTGCCAGCAGTGGGGCCAGAGCCCTTAGAAACTATGGCTACACCTTC.